This T cell receptor beta chain was sequenced for a study of blood T cell repertoires in COVID-19. The wider study: From T cells, B-cell-depleted T cells, or PBMCs came the material, which was cDNA or gDNA.

Across 20 to 25 US areas, participants ranged in age from about 18 to 90 years. The authors' processing: Using reference gene primer amplification, nucleated cell counts were estimated. Sequenced by immunoSEQ multiplex PCR; TCRdb stores in-frame clones only, minus some. That table is the source of V, J and clone size, and D and trimming were worked out from the DNA. The repertoire has roughly 430,000 clones, around 90% of them found once; the top ten carry roughly 2%. V dropped 5 bases and J dropped 8 bases, with 15 bases sitting between them. The germline V gene has CDR1 SEHNR and CDR2 FQNEAQ (reference sequence). This CDR3 spans 13 amino acids.

This TCR was sampled from a woman between 40 and 50 years old with acute COVID-19. Input material: PBMCs or T cells enriched from blood (not recorded which). The V call is TRBV7-9, the J call TRBJ1-2, with D possibly TRBD1 on 6 matching bases. The CDR3 region is CASSRSGEGGYTF. CDR3 DNA sequence: TGTGCCAGCAGCCGATCAGGGGAAGGGGGCTACACCTTC.